These 7 T cell receptor beta chains were all obtained from the same sample, sequenced in a study of cytomegalovirus exposure and HLA in healthy donors. Profiled with immunoSEQ multiplex PCR; TCRdb holds only in-frame clones, not every one. The table includes about 240,000 clones, approximately 83% detected once. What was sequenced was PBMCs. The receptor source for this set is a woman aged 30 to 39 in good health and CMV-seropositive.

V and J are TRBV25-1 and TRBJ2-2, with TRBD2 identical over 8 bases. This CDR3 is 15 amino acids long. Germline V gene lookup returns CDR1 MGHDK and CDR2 SYGVNS. V shed 1 base and J 4 bases; nucleotides not matched to a gene: 2. DNA for the CDR3: TGTGCCAGCAGTGAATTAGCGGGGTTCACCGGGGAGCTGTTTTTT. Amino acid sequence: CASSELAGFTGELFF. The variable domain in full, with the rest retrieved from reference TRBV25-1 and TRBJ2-2, is EADIYQTPRYLVIGTGKKITLECSQTMGHDKMYWYQQDPGMELHLIHYSYGVNSTEKGDLSSESTVSRIRTEHFPLTLESARPSHTSQYLCASSELAGFTGELFFGEGSRLTVL.

The chain joins TRBV28 to TRBJ2-2, with unresolved D. With 7 bases removed from V and 5 bases from J, the gap between germline ends came to 8 bases. CDR1 and CDR2 (germline): MDHEN, SYDVKM. The CDR3 runs to 12 residues. The CDR3 bases are TGTGCCAGCACCCTTCCGACCGGGGAGCTGTTTTTT. This gives the protein CASTLPTGELFF.

The rearrangement uses TRBV4-1 and TRBJ2-1; TRBD2 is a possible D gene (5 bases). The CDR3 covers 14 residues. The V gene's germline CDR1 is MGHRA and CDR2 YSYEKL. Trimming removed 5 bases at V and 10 bases at J, with 18 bases between. CDR3 sequence reads: CASSSPVGKMEQFF. CDR3 coding DNA: TGCGCCAGCAGCTCTCCTGTCGGGAAAATGGAGCAGTTCTTC.

V usage is TRBV6-1 and J usage is TRBJ1-1, with a weak D call TRBD1 (6 bases). The CDR3 runs to 15 residues. V gave up 2 bases and J gave up 5 bases, with 15 bases separating them. Germline CDR1 reads MNHNS; CDR2 reads SASEGT. CDR3 DNA sequence: TGTGCCAGCAGTGAATTTGGGGGGGCGGGGACTGAAGCTTTCTTT. It is translated as CASSEFGGAGTEAFF.

The rearrangement joins TRBV18 to TRBJ2-7, with 7 bases fitting TRBD2. Germline V CDR1 and CDR2: KGHSH, LQKENI. The CDR3 covers 15 residues. The V segment lost 0 bases and the J segment 2 bases; nucleotides outside the gene matches: 4. The CDR3 sequence is CASSPPSTSTYEQYF. The CDR3 DNA sequence: TGTGCCAGCTCACCACCATCGACTAGCACCTACGAGCAGTACTTC. The complete variable domain, with remaining parts taken from reference TRBV18 and TRBJ2-7, reads NAGVMQNPRHLVRRRGQEARLRCSPMKGHSHVYWYRQLPEEGLKFMVYLQKENIIDESGMPKERFSAEFPKEGPSILRIQQVVRGDSAAYFCASSPPSTSTYEQYFGPGTRLTVT.

This clone was counted once. The chain joins TRBV28 to TRBJ2-7; 8 bases agree with TRBD2. Trimming removed 3 bases from V and 6 bases from J; junction bases left unmatched: 10. The CDR3 is 15 amino acids. Germline V gives CDR1 MDHEN, CDR2 SYDVKM. The CDR3 here is CASSLLAGLKSEQYF. The DNA for the CDR3 is TGTGCCAGCAGTTTGCTAGCGGGCCTAAAAAGCGAGCAGTACTTC.

The J gene is TRBJ2-1, the V gene TRBV5-1, with D perhaps assigned TRBD1 or TRBD2 (5 bases each). Trimming pared 4 bases from V and 7 bases from J, leaving 24 bases between. This CDR3 spans 17 amino acids. The V gene's germline CDR1 is SGHRS and CDR2 YFSETQ. CDR3 protein: CASSLGPGELVGNEQFF. The CDR3 DNA is TGCGCCAGCAGCCTGGGGCCCGGGGAATTAGTGGGGAATGAGCAGTTCTTC.